The following is a T cell receptor (beta chain) sequence with its context. The CDR3 spans 16 residues. Looked up from germline, CDR1 is SGDLS and CDR2 is YYNGEE. V was trimmed by 0 bases and J by 8 bases, leaving 19 bases between them. This specimen comes from a study of T cells in Graves' hyperthyroidism and ophthalmopathy. RNA transcripts were the template for amplifying TCR beta CDR3 regions. HTBI primers drove first-round RT-PCR of the TCR CDR3. TCRdb fed the multiplex PCR reads into MiXCR, producing one record per CDR3 protein. The table shows roughly 740,000 distinct CDR3 sequences, with roughly 15% occurring only once. Absence of ophthalmopathy progression within 18 months defined stable Graves' hyperthyroidism. Participants, patients aged 18 to 65, had newly diagnosed hyperthyroidism with a duration under 2 months.

The chain uses TRBV9 and TRBJ2-3; either TRBD1 or TRBD2 may supply D (7 bases each). The material sequenced was blood. The clonotype originates from a man younger than 35 with Graves' hyperthyroidism. The CDR3 is CASSVGEGASAGTQYF. CDR3 nucleotide sequence: TGTGCCAGCAGCGTAGGGGAGGGGGCTAGCGCGGGTACGCAGTATTTT.